The rows below give T cell receptor beta chains drawn from one sample of a study of human T cells and chemical hapten exposure. TCRdb called the RACE reads again in MiXCR, with one record for every CDR3 protein. Among roughly 88,000 distinct CDR3 sequences, 9.6% were seen once, and the ten largest hold roughly 3.5%. Source: whole blood, taken in connection with sensitization to the hapten diphenylcyclopropenone (DPC). The source of these receptors is a woman between 35 and 50 years old with alopecia areata. Some clones in this sample may be carry-over from other donors' samples. Both conserved end residues are part of each CDR3. Fields, in order: V gene, clone size, D gene, J gene, CDR3 protein, CDR3 DNA. D genes are given only for firm matches. For some rows the clone size is stated as once, few or many, or as a class when expanded; others skip it.

v_call: TRBV6-1; clone_size: few; d_call: .; j_call: TRBJ2-7; cdr3_aa: CAIQPLFSSYEQYF; cdr3_nt: TGTGCCATCCAGCCTCTATTTAGCTCCTACGAGCAGTACTTC
v_call: TRBV6-2/TRBV6-3; clone_size: few; d_call: .; j_call: TRBJ2-5; cdr3_aa: CASSYVGGTVGTQYF; cdr3_nt: TGTGCCAGCAGTTATGTCGGCGGGACAGTTGGGACCCAGTACTTC
v_call: TRBV7-2; clone_size: .; d_call: .; j_call: TRBJ2-5; cdr3_aa: CASSKTGTQYF; cdr3_nt: TGTGCCAGCAGCAAGACTGGGACCCAGTACTTC
v_call: TRBV18; clone_size: many; d_call: .; j_call: TRBJ1-6; cdr3_aa: CASSPRLQDSDSPLHF; cdr3_nt: TGTGCCAGCTCACCAAGGCTCCAGGACTCTGATTCACCCCTCCACTTT
v_call: TRBV20-1; clone_size: .; d_call: .; j_call: TRBJ1-6; cdr3_aa: CSASDRQWDNSPLHF; cdr3_nt: TGCAGTGCTAGTGACCGCCAGTGGGATAATTCACCCCTCCACTTT
v_call: TRBV18; clone_size: few; d_call: .; j_call: TRBJ2-1; cdr3_aa: CASSPSRDTEQFF; cdr3_nt: TGTGCCAGCTCACCCAGCCGGGACACCGAGCAGTTCTTC
v_call: TRBV6-6; clone_size: .; d_call: .; j_call: TRBJ2-7; cdr3_aa: CASSPSGLPGDEQYF; cdr3_nt: TGTGCCAGCAGTCCAAGTGGACTGCCCGGGGACGAGCAGTACTTC
v_call: TRBV14; clone_size: .; d_call: .; j_call: TRBJ1-1; cdr3_aa: CASSQFKGGRTEAFF; cdr3_nt: TGTGCCAGCAGCCAATTTAAGGGGGGGCGCACTGAAGCTTTCTTT
v_call: TRBV4-1; clone_size: many; d_call: .; j_call: TRBJ2-3; cdr3_aa: CASSQGSLDTQYF; cdr3_nt: TGCGCCAGCAGCCAGGGGTCTCTAGATACGCAGTATTTT
v_call: TRBV6-6; clone_size: .; d_call: TRBD2; j_call: TRBJ2-1; cdr3_aa: CASSPTSHNEQFF; cdr3_nt: TGTGCCAGCAGTCCGACTAGCCACAATGAGCAGTTCTTC
v_call: TRBV4-1; clone_size: few; d_call: TRBD2; j_call: TRBJ2-3; cdr3_aa: CASSQGPSGGLVTDTQYF; cdr3_nt: TGCGCCAGCAGCCAAGGCCCTTCGGGGGGGTTGGTAACAGATACGCAGTATTTT
v_call: TRBV4-1; clone_size: many; d_call: TRBD1; j_call: TRBJ2-3; cdr3_aa: CASSRRQGLGDRTDTQYF; cdr3_nt: TGCGCCAGCAGCCGCCGACAGGGGCTAGGGGATCGCACAGATACGCAGTATTTT
v_call: TRBV4-3; clone_size: .; d_call: .; j_call: TRBJ1-2; cdr3_aa: CASSHRTRENYGYTF; cdr3_nt: TGCGCCAGCAGCCACCGGACGAGGGAGAACTATGGCTACACCTTC
v_call: TRBV6-5; clone_size: many; d_call: TRBD1; j_call: TRBJ1-2; cdr3_aa: CASSYGQGGGYTF; cdr3_nt: TGTGCCAGCAGTTATGGACAGGGGGGAGGCTACACCTTC
v_call: TRBV3-1; clone_size: few; d_call: TRBD1; j_call: TRBJ2-2; cdr3_aa: CASSQALGSQQGAAGELFF; cdr3_nt: TGTGCCAGCAGCCAAGCATTAGGTTCTCAACAGGGGGCGGCCGGGGAGCTGTTTTTT
v_call: TRBV6-2/TRBV6-3; clone_size: few; d_call: TRBD1; j_call: TRBJ1-1; cdr3_aa: CASRRQGADTEAFF; cdr3_nt: TGTGCCAGCAGGCGACAGGGGGCCGACACTGAAGCTTTCTTT
v_call: TRBV30; clone_size: few; d_call: .; j_call: TRBJ1-5; cdr3_aa: CAWSVGLNQPQHF; cdr3_nt: TGTGCCTGGAGTGTAGGGCTCAATCAGCCCCAGCATTTT
v_call: TRBV3-1; clone_size: few; d_call: .; j_call: TRBJ1-2; cdr3_aa: CASSETNYGYTF; cdr3_nt: TGTGCCAGCAGCGAAACTAACTATGGCTACACCTTC
v_call: TRBV6-1; clone_size: many; d_call: .; j_call: TRBJ2-7; cdr3_aa: CASSRRSYEQYF; cdr3_nt: TGTGCCAGCAGCCGCCGTTCCTACGAGCAGTACTTC
v_call: TRBV3-1; clone_size: few; d_call: .; j_call: TRBJ1-2; cdr3_aa: CASSQGGPLLNYGYTF; cdr3_nt: TGTGCCAGCAGCCAAGGCGGGCCACTATTAAACTATGGCTACACCTTC
v_call: TRBV14; clone_size: many; d_call: TRBD1; j_call: TRBJ1-3; cdr3_aa: CASSRTGEAGNTIYF; cdr3_nt: TGTGCCAGCAGCCGAACAGGGGAAGCTGGAAACACCATATATTTT
v_call: TRBV10-3; clone_size: few; d_call: .; j_call: TRBJ1-5; cdr3_aa: CAIKGEGNRQPQHF; cdr3_nt: TGTGCCATCAAAGGGGAAGGTAATCGTCAGCCCCAGCATTTT
v_call: TRBV7-8; clone_size: few; d_call: .; j_call: TRBJ2-2; cdr3_aa: CASSLVAYYTGELFF; cdr3_nt: TGTGCCAGCAGCTTAGTAGCCTACTACACCGGGGAGCTGTTTTTT
v_call: TRBV19; clone_size: .; d_call: .; j_call: TRBJ2-5; cdr3_aa: CASSVTGDLQETQYF; cdr3_nt: TGTGCCAGTAGTGTTACAGGCGACCTACAAGAGACCCAGTACTTC
v_call: TRBV5-1; clone_size: many; d_call: .; j_call: TRBJ1-1; cdr3_aa: CASSLTGPDGTEAFF; cdr3_nt: TGCGCCAGCAGCTTGACTGGGCCAGACGGCACTGAAGCTTTCTTT
v_call: TRBV28; clone_size: few; d_call: .; j_call: TRBJ2-3; cdr3_aa: CASRTQGTDTQYF; cdr3_nt: TGTGCCAGCAGGACTCAGGGCACAGATACGCAGTATTTT
v_call: TRBV12-3/TRBV12-4; clone_size: many; d_call: .; j_call: TRBJ2-4; cdr3_aa: CASSFHSGAKNIQYF; cdr3_nt: TGTGCCAGCAGTTTCCACTCGGGAGCCAAAAACATTCAGTACTTC
v_call: TRBV7-6; clone_size: many; d_call: .; j_call: TRBJ2-3; cdr3_aa: CASSPFGIMGRGDTQYF; cdr3_nt: TGTGCCAGCAGCCCATTTGGGATCATGGGAAGGGGAGATACGCAGTATTTT
v_call: TRBV29-1; clone_size: few; d_call: TRBD1; j_call: TRBJ2-1; cdr3_aa: CSVPESGQGIGEQFF; cdr3_nt: TGCAGCGTCCCAGAATCTGGACAGGGAATTGGTGAGCAGTTCTTC